The rows below give T cell receptor beta chains drawn from one sample of a study of tumor-infiltrating lymphocytes in primary liver carcinoma. Each CDR3 protein is one row after TCRdb ran MiXCR on the multiplex PCR reads. There are 80,000 or so distinct CDR3 sequences in the sample; 71% occur only once, and roughly 13% lies in the top ten. Material for sequencing was liver tumor tissue from sampling region 4. The source of these receptors is a woman in her sixties or seventies with primary liver carcinoma and hepatitis B virus infection. Each CDR3 is given with its conserved first and last residue. The order of the fields is V gene, J gene, clone size, D gene, CDR3 DNA, CDR3 protein. The D gene is left open where the match is weak. Size is omitted from some rows. Given values are once, few, many or a class for expanded clones.

TRBV5-1	TRBJ2-7	-	-	TGCGCCAGCAGCTTGGAAAGGGGGGAGTACGAGCAGTACTTC	CASSLERGEYEQYF
TRBV7-6	TRBJ2-5	few	TRBD1	TGTGCCAGCAGCTTAGGAGGGGGCAATCAGACCCAGTACTTC	CASSLGGGNQTQYF
TRBV10-2	TRBJ2-5	-	-	TGCGCCAATAGGCAACTAGTCCAAGAGACCCAGTACTTC	CANRQLVQETQYF
TRBV12-3/TRBV12-4	TRBJ2-2	many	-	TGTGCCAGCAGTCTCCCCCCGGACAGTACCGGGGAGCTGTTTTTT	CASSLPPDSTGELFF
TRBV12-3/TRBV12-4	TRBJ2-2	-	TRBD2	TGTGCCAGCATCCTAAGTGGGAGGGGCACCGGAGAGCTGTTTTTT	CASILSGRGTGELFF
TRBV6-1	TRBJ1-1	-	-	TGTGCCAGCAACTTCGCTGAGGGTGGTGAAGCTTACTTT	CASNFAEGGEAYF
TRBV6-6	TRBJ2-7	many	-	TGTGCCAGCAGTTACTCGGGGTCTCGGTACGAGCAGTACTTC	CASSYSGSRYEQYF
TRBV12-3/TRBV12-4	TRBJ2-1	-	-	TGTGCCAGCACGCAGGGATCCTACTATGAGCAGCTCTTC	CASTQGSYYEQLF
TRBV4-1	TRBJ2-7	once	-	TGCACCAGCAGCCGAGCGGAGAGCTCCTACGAGCAGTACTTC	CTSSRAESSYEQYF
TRBV24-1	TRBJ2-1	-	-	TGTGCCACAAGTGATTTGCAACCCGGCTCCTACAGTGAGCAGTTCTTC	CATSDLQPGSYSEQFF
TRBV6-1	TRBJ1-1	-	-	TGTGCCAGCAGTGAAATTGGGACATTGCCCAACTTT	CASSEIGTLPNF
TRBV11-2	TRBJ1-2	-	-	TGTGCCATCAGCTTAGATCCGGTCAGGGCGCTGCGCTATGGCTTCACCTTC	CAISLDPVRALRYGFTF
TRBV20-1	TRBJ2-2	few	TRBD2	TGCAGTGCTAGGGCGGGAGGGAACACCGGGGAGCTGTTTTTT	CSARAGGNTGELFF
TRBV11-3	TRBJ1-2	once	-	TGTGTCAACAGCTTAGCGACGGTTGTTGATGGCTACACCTTC	CVNSLATVVDGYTF
TRBV12-3/TRBV12-4	TRBJ2-6	-	-	TGTGCCAGCAGTTTAGCGACCGGGACTGGGGCCAACGTCCTGAGTTTC	CASSLATGTGANVLSF
TRBV12-3/TRBV12-4	TRBJ2-1	-	-	TGCGCCAGCAGATTAACTGGACTACTCTACAATGAGCAGTTCTTC	CASRLTGLLYNEQFF
TRBV5-4	TRBJ2-7	many	TRBD2	TGTGCCAGCAGCAGACTAGCGGGAGAGTTCTACGAGCAGTACTTC	CASSRLAGEFYEQYF
TRBV28	TRBJ1-5	few	-	TGTGCCAGCAGCCTGGGGTCCCAGGGAGTTCAGCCCCAGCATTTT	CASSLGSQGVQPQHF
TRBV7-9	TRBJ2-6	-	-	TGTGTCAGCAGCTTACATGGGGTTGAGGCCAACGTCCTGACTTTC	CVSSLHGVEANVLTF
TRBV7-3	TRBJ2-6	-	-	TGTGCCGGCGGCTTAAGTGGCAGAAACCGACCTGGGGCCAACGTCCTGACTTTC	CAGGLSGRNRPGANVLTF
TRBV28	TRBJ2-3	many	TRBD2	TGTGCCAGCAGTTCCGAATACGATAGCGGGAGTTGGGGGAGCACAGATACGCAGTATTTT	CASSSEYDSGSWGSTDTQYF
TRBV2	TRBJ1-5	-	-	TGTGCCAACAGTAAAGGGTCCAGGGGTTCTCAGCCCCAGCATTTT	CANSKGSRGSQPQHF
TRBV4-2	TRBJ2-3	-	TRBD2	TGTGCCAGCAGTCTAAAGTTGTCTAGCGGGAGTGCAAATACGCAGTATTTT	CASSLKLSSGSANTQYF
TRBV6-1	TRBJ1-1	-	-	TGTGCCGGCAGTGAAAGTGGGAACACTGAAGCTTTCTTT	CAGSESGNTEAFF
TRBV6-2/TRBV6-3	TRBJ2-3	once	-	TGTGCCGGTTCAGGGACGGGGCCCACAGATACGCAGTATTTT	CAGSGTGPTDTQYF
TRBV28	TRBJ1-3	many	-	TGTGCCAGCAGCACCCGCGGAAACACCATATATTTT	CASSTRGNTIYF
TRBV28	TRBJ2-7	-	-	TGTGCCAGCACCCAGAGCAGTCTCGGGGGCGGCGAGCAGTACTTC	CASTQSSLGGGEQYF
TRBV20-1	TRBJ2-1	few	-	TGCAGTGCCCCTAGCCGGCCCTACAATGAGCAGTTCTTC	CSAPSRPYNEQFF
TRBV7-8	TRBJ2-2	-	-	TGTGCCAGCAGCGTACTCGGTACGGGGGACATGAGCACCGGCGAGCTGTTTTTT	CASSVLGTGDMSTGELFF
TRBV5-4	TRBJ2-3	-	-	TGTGCCAGCAGCGTGGGACATGGGAGTGTAGATACACAGTATTTT	CASSVGHGSVDTQYF
TRBV4-2	TRBJ2-3	many	TRBD2	TGTGCCAGCAGCCAAGACGCTAGCGGGAGGGCACTGATTACGCAGTATTTT	CASSQDASGRALITQYF
TRBV28	TRBJ2-3	many	-	TGTGCCAGCAGGGGGCCCACAGATACGCAGTATTTT	CASRGPTDTQYF
TRBV6-5	TRBJ2-1	-	-	TGTACCAGCAGTTACTCGTCAGACAACGAGCAGTTCTTT	CTSSYSSDNEQFF
TRBV11-2	TRBJ1-1	once	-	TGTGCCAGCAGCTTAGAGAGGGCCATAGAAGCTTTCTTT	CASSLERAIEAFF
TRBV11-2	TRBJ2-2	-	-	TGTGCCAGCAGCTTAGGTAAGACTGGGGAGCTGCTTTTT	CASSLGKTGELLF
TRBV6-5	TRBJ1-5	-	-	TGTGCCATCTCACCTGAGGAGAATCGGCCCCAGCATTTT	CAISPEENRPQHF
TRBV29-1	TRBJ2-3	-	-	TGCAGCCTTGACGAACTAGCAGCAGATACCCAGTATTTT	CSLDELAADTQYF
TRBV6-1	TRBJ1-2	-	-	TGCACCAGCAGTGAAATCGGGATCGGGAGGGGAGTCAGTGGCTACACCTTC	CTSSEIGIGRGVSGYTF
TRBV29-1	TRBJ1-1	many	-	TGCAGCGTTGTGTCGGGACAACTGAACACTGAAGCTTTCTTT	CSVVSGQLNTEAFF
TRBV6-5	TRBJ1-2	-	-	TGTGCTAGCAGTTACTCGCGAGAGGGGCGCTATGACTACACCTTC	CASSYSREGRYDYTF
TRBV11-2	TRBJ1-1	-	-	TGTGCCAGCAGTTTGGGGGCGAACATTGAAGCTTTCTTT	CASSLGANIEAFF
TRBV14	TRBJ2-1	many	-	TGTGCCAGCAGCCAAGAAACTAGCTACAATGAGCAGTTCTTC	CASSQETSYNEQFF
TRBV6-6	TRBJ1-1	many	-	TGTGCCAGCAGAATTACAGGGCTCGTAGGTAGGGACACTGAAGCTTTCTTT	CASRITGLVGRDTEAFF
TRBV5-6	TRBJ2-5	-	TRBD1	TGTGCCAGCAGCATCGACATTACTCCAGGGGGGACCCAGTACTTC	CASSIDITPGGTQYF
TRBV6-5	TRBJ1-1	many	-	TGTGCCAGCAGATCACCCGGGACAGAAGCTTTCTTT	CASRSPGTEAFF
TRBV5-1	TRBJ2-5	-	-	TGCGCCAGCAGCTTATGCGCGAACAAGGCCGGGGAGACCCTGTACTTC	CASSLCANKAGETLYF
TRBV11-2	TRBJ2-2	-	-	TGTACCAGCAGCCTTCCGCAAGGACCGACCGGGGAGCTGTCTTTT	CTSSLPQGPTGELSF
TRBV29-1	TRBJ2-5	-	-	TGCAGAGTCAATCCCGGGTTTGGGTTCGCGGAGACCCAGTACTTC	CRVNPGFGFAETQYF
TRBV12-3/TRBV12-4	TRBJ2-5	many	-	TGTGCCAGCAGTGGCCAAGCGAGCGGGACCCAGTACTTC	CASSGQASGTQYF
TRBV6-1	TRBJ1-6	-	TRBD1	TGTGCCAGCAGGTGGGACAGGAACGATTCGCCCCTCCACTTT	CASRWDRNDSPLHF
TRBV7-8	TRBJ2-3	many	TRBD2	TGTGCCAGCAGTGATAGTCTAGCGGGTGCAGATACGCAGTATTTT	CASSDSLAGADTQYF
TRBV6-6	TRBJ2-7	-	TRBD2	TGTGCCAGCACCCCCGGGCTAGCGGGACCCTACGAGCAGTACTTT	CASTPGLAGPYEQYF
TRBV28	TRBJ2-5	-	TRBD2	TGTGCCATCAGTGGCCCGGGAGGCGCTCAAGAGACCCAGTACTTC	CAISGPGGAQETQYF
TRBV7-8	TRBJ2-1	-	TRBD2	TGCGCCAGCAACTTAGTTGGGACTAGCGGGAGTAATGAGCAGTTCTTC	CASNLVGTSGSNEQFF
TRBV24-1	TRBJ2-3	-	TRBD1	TGTGCCACCAATGATTTCCACAGGGGGGATAGCACAGATACGCAGTATTTT	CATNDFHRGDSTDTQYF
TRBV7-9	TRBJ1-2	-	-	TGTGCCAGCATCTTTAGTGAGGGCTCTGGCTACACCTTC	CASIFSEGSGYTF
TRBV11-2	TRBJ2-1	-	-	TGTACCAGCAGCTCCCGTAGTGGGACCTACAATGGGCAGTTCTTC	CTSSSRSGTYNGQFF
TRBV11-2	TRBJ2-3	-	TRBD1	TGTGCCAGCAGCATAGAGGTTCCGACAGGGGTCACAGATATGCAGTATTTT	CASSIEVPTGVTDMQYF